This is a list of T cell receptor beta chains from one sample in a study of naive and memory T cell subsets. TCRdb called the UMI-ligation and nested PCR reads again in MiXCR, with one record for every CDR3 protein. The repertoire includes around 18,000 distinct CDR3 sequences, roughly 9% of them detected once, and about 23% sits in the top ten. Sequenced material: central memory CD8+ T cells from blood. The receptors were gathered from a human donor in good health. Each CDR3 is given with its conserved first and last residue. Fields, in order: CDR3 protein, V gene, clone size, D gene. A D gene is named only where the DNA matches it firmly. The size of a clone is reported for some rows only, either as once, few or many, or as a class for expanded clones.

CASSSQDGPQYF | TRBV9 | few | .
CASSPASVSTDTQYF | TRBV7-3 | medium-sized | .
CASSDQPSGGETQYF | TRBV7-2 | many | TRBD2
CASSWTLVEQFF | TRBV7-9 | medium-sized | .
CASSTGQGAGTIYF | TRBV5-6 | . | TRBD1
CASSFHSHYGYTF | TRBV13 | many | .
CASSLSGVWDSPLHF | TRBV27 | . | .
CASGTTGNPDEQYF | TRBV7-9 | few | .
CAISGLAEYNEQFF | TRBV10-3 | many | TRBD2
CASSEGWEDYEQYF | TRBV6-1 | . | .
CASSQGEGEQYF | TRBV6-5 | many | TRBD1
CASSQAAVLPEQFF | TRBV14 | . | .
CSARDYHEQFF | TRBV20-1 | many | .
CASSVTLAGTSTDTQYF | TRBV9 | many | TRBD2
CASSYGVDSNQPQHF | TRBV6-2/TRBV6-3 | medium-sized | .
CASSHRMDRELFF | TRBV3-1 | few | TRBD1
CASSQEWRAIGTDTQYF | TRBV3-1 | few | .
CASSGGQWRNIQYF | TRBV14 | few | .
CASSLGVTSGSPDTQYF | TRBV7-8 | few | TRBD2
CAWSVGQGHQPQHF | TRBV30 | many | TRBD1
CASEGDRATYEQYF | TRBV2 | medium-sized | TRBD1
CSVDEGDYEQYF | TRBV29-1 | medium-sized | .
CASCSGLWGQETQYF | TRBV6-5 | . | .
CASSPTSGDYNEQFF | TRBV6-4 | . | TRBD2
CASSQTDMSSSYEQYF | TRBV4-2 | . | .
CSARGRDTEAFF | TRBV20-1 | large | .
CASSKRDSYNEQFF | TRBV7-2 | . | .
CASSPDGEEAFF | TRBV7-9 | . | .
CASSIGYEQYF | TRBV19 | few | .
CAWSGQGPETQYF | TRBV30 | medium-sized | .
CASSLVTTEQFF | TRBV12-3/TRBV12-4 | many | .
CASSHLEQGVNTIYF | TRBV4-3 | many | TRBD1
CASSMVAGGTEQYF | TRBV5-6 | many | TRBD2
CASSATGGNEQYF | TRBV7-3 | few | TRBD1
CASSQDPLSIYEQYF | TRBV3-2 | . | .
CASSLSGRTLEGYTF | TRBV7-9 | few | .
CASSLSGGRNEQFF | TRBV9 | . | TRBD2
CASSWIARDITDTQYF | TRBV5-6 | . | .
CASSQERGANYEQYF | TRBV4-2 | . | TRBD2
CSAKREGRDTGELFF | TRBV20-1 | many | TRBD2
CASGLVHEQFF | TRBV28 | many | .
CASSSDRLSAEETTSTDTQYF | TRBV28 | medium-sized | .
CASSSNRVRQEQYF | TRBV13 | many | .
CAISGRTDYEQYF | TRBV10-3 | . | .
CASSDGIYGYTF | TRBV6-1 | . | .
CASSSQGRSYNEQFF | TRBV18 | . | .